This entry features one TCR beta chain sequence. Other DNA sequences of this sample code for an identical CDR3. Trimming removed 0 bases from V and 8 bases from J; junction bases left unmatched: 3. The CDR3 covers 15 residues. CDR1 and CDR2 from the germline V gene are SGHRS and YFSETQ. Cohorts were based on clinical histories the participants reported. The method was immunoSEQ multiplex PCR; TCRdb's version includes in-frame clones alone and lacks a portion of them. The sample includes hundreds of thousands of clones, about 87% of them seen just once. The data belong to a study of blood T cell repertoires in COVID-19. Study at large: PBMCs, B-cell-depleted T cells, or T cells were the source of the cDNA or gDNA that made up the material.

Source material: PBMCs or T cells enriched from blood (not recorded which). J is TRBJ2-1 and V is TRBV5-1; 12 bases map to TRBD2. This sequence was found in a woman between 35 and 50 years old with acute COVID-19. CDR3 nucleotide sequence: TGCGCCAGCAGCTTGGGACTAGCGGGAGTCGATGAGCAGTTCTTC. It is translated as CASSLGLAGVDEQFF.